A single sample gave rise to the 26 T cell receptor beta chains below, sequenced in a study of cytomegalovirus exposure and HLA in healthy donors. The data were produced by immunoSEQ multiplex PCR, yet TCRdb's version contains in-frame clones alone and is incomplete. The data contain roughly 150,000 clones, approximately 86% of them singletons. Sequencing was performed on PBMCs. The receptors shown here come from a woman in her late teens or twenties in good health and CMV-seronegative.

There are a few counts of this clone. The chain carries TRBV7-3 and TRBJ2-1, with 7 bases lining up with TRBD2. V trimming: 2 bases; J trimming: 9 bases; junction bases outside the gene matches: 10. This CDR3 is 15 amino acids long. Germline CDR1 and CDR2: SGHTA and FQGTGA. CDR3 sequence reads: CASSLGGLGGGEQFF. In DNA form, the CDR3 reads TGTGCCAGCAGCTTAGGTGGACTAGGTGGTGGTGAGCAGTTCTTC.

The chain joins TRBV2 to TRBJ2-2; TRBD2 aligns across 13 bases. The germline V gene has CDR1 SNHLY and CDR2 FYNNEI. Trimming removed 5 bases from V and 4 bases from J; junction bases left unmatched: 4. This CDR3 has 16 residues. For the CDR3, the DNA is TGTGCCAGCAGTCCCACTAGCGGGAGGGGCACCGGGGAGCTGTTTTTT. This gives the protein CASSPTSGRGTGELFF.

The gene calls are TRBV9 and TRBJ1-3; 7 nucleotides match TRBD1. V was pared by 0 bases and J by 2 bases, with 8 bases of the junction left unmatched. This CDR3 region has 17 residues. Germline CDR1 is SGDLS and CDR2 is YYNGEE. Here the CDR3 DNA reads TGTGCCAGCAGCGTAGCTACAGGGGTGTCGGCTGGAAACACCATATATTTT. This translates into CASSVATGVSAGNTIYF. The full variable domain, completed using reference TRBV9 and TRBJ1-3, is DSGVTQTPKHLITATGQRVTLRCSPRSGDLSVYWYQQSLDQGLQFLIQYYNGEERAKGNILERFSAQQFPDLHSELNLSSLELGDSALYFCASSVATGVSAGNTIYFGEGSWLTVV.

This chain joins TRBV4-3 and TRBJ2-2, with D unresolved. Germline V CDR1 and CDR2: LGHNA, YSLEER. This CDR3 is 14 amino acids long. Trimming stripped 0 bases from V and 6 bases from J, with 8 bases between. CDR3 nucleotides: TGCGCCAGCAGCCAAGAACGGGTCGCCGGGGAGCTGTTTTTT. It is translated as CASSQERVAGELFF.

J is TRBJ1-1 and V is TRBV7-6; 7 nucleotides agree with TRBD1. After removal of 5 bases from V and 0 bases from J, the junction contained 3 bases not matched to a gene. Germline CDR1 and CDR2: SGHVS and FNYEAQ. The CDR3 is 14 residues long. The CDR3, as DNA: TGTGCCAGCAGCCTGGGACAGCTGAACACTGAAGCTTTCTTT. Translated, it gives CASSLGQLNTEAFF.

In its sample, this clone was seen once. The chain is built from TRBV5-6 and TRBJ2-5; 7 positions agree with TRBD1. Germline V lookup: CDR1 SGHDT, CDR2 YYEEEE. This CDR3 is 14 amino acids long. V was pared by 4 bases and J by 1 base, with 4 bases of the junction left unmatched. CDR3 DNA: TGTGCCAGCAGCAACCGGGACAGCCAAGAGACCCAGTACTTC. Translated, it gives CASSNRDSQETQYF.

The chain's CDR3 is CASMGGSSYEQYF. For the CDR3, the DNA is TGTGCCAGCATGGGAGGTAGCTCCTACGAGCAGTACTTC. V and J are TRBV2 and TRBJ2-7, with D possibly TRBD2 on 6 matching bases. V was trimmed by 7 bases and J by 0 bases, leaving 10 bases between them. The germline V gene encodes CDR1 SNHLY and CDR2 FYNNEI. The CDR3 spans 13 residues.

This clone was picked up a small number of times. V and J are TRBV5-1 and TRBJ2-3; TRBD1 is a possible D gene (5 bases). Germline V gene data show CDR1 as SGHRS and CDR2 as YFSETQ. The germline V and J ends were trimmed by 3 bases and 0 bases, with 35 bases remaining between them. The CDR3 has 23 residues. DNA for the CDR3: TGCGCCAGCAGCTCTCTTGGAGATCGACAGATAGTTCAACCCGAAATTAGCACAGATACGCAGTATTTT. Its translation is CASSSLGDRQIVQPEISTDTQYF.

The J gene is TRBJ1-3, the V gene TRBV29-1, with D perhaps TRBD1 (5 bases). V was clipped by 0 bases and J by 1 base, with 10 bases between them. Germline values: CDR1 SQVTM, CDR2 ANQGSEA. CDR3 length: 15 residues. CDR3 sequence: CSVEDRVTSGNTIYF. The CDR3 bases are TGCAGCGTTGAAGACAGGGTGACGTCTGGAAACACCATATATTTT.

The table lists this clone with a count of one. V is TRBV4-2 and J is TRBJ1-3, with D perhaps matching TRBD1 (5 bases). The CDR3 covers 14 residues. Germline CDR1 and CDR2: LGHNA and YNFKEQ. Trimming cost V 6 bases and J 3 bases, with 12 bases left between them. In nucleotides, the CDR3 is TGTGCCAGCAGTTCAGGGTTAATTGGAAACACCATATATTTT. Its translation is CASSSGLIGNTIYF.

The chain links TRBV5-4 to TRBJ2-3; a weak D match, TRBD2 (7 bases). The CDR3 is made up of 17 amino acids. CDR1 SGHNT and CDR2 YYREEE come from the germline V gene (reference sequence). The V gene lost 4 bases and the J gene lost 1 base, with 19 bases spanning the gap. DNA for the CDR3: TGTGCCAGCAGCCCCGATGGAGGGGGGGCGGGCACAGATACGCAGTATTTT. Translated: CASSPDGGGAGTDTQYF.

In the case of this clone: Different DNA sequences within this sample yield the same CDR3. CDR3 DNA sequence: TGTGCCAGTAGTATAGGAGCTAACACTGAAGCTTTCTTT. Protein sequence: CASSIGANTEAFF. The V gene is TRBV19, the J gene TRBJ1-1; D is undetermined. V gave up 1 base and J gave up 2 bases, with 5 bases separating them. The CDR3 contains 13 residues. Per germline, CDR1 LNHDA and CDR2 SQIVND (reference sequence).

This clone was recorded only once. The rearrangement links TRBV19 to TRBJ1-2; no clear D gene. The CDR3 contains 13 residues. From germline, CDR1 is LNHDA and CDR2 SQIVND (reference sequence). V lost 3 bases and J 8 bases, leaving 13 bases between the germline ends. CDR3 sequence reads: CASSINPVAGYTF. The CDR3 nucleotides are TGTGCCAGTAGTATCAACCCAGTGGCCGGCTACACCTTC.

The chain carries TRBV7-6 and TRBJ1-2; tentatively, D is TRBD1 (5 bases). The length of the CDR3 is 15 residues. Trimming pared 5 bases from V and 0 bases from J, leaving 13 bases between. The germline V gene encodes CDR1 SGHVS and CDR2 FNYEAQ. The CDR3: CASSLGATPNYGYTF. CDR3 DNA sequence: TGTGCCAGCAGCCTAGGGGCGACCCCTAACTATGGCTACACCTTC.

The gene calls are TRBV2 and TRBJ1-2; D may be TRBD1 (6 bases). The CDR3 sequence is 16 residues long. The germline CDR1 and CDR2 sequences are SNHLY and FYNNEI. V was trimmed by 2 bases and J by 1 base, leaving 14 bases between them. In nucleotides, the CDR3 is TGTGCCAGCAGTGAACACACAGGGATCATTAACTATGGCTACACCTTC. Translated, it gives CASSEHTGIINYGYTF.

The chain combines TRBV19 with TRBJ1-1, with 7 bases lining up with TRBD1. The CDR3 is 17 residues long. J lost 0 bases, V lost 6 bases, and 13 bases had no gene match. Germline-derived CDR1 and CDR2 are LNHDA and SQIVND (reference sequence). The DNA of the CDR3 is TGTGCCAGTAGCAATTCTGGGAGACAGGGCTTGAACACTGAAGCTTTCTTT. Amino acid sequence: CASSNSGRQGLNTEAFF.

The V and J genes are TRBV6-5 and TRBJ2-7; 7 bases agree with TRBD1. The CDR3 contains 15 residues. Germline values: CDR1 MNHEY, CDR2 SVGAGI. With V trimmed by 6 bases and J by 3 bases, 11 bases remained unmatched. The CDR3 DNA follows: TGTGCCAGCAGACCCACAGGGGAGAAGGTCTACGAGCAGTACTTC. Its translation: CASRPTGEKVYEQYF.

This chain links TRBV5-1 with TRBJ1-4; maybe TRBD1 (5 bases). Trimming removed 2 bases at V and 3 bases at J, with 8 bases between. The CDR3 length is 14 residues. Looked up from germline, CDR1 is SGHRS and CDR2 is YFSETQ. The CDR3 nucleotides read TGCGCCAGCAGCTTCGGGGGTTCTAATGAAAAACTGTTTTTT. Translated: CASSFGGSNEKLFF.

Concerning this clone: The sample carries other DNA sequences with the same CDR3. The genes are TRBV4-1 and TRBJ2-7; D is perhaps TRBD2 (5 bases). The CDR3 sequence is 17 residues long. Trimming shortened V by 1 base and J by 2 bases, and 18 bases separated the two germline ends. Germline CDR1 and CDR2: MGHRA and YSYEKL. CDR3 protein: CASSQAASGSPTYEQYF. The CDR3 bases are TGCGCCAGCAGCCAAGCGGCAAGCGGTTCCCCAACCTACGAGCAGTACTTC.

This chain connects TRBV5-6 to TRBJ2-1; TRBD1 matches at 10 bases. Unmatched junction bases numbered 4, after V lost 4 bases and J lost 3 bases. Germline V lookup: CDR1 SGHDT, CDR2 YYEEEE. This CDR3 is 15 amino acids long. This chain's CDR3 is CASSGDRGYYNEQFF. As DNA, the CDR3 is TGTGCCAGCAGCGGGGACAGGGGATACTACAATGAGCAGTTCTTC.

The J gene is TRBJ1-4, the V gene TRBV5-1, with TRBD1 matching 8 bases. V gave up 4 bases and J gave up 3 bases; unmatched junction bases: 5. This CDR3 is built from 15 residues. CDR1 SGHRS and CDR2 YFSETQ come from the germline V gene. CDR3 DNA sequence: TGCGCCAGCAGCCTACAGGGGGGTGCTAATGAAAAACTGTTTTTT. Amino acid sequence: CASSLQGGANEKLFF. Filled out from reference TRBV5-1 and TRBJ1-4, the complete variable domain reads KAGVTQTPRYLIKTRGQQVTLSCSPISGHRSVSWYQQTPGQGLQFLFEYFSETQRNKGNFPGRFSGRQFSNSRSEMNVSTLELGDSALYLCASSLQGGANEKLFFGSGTQLSVL.

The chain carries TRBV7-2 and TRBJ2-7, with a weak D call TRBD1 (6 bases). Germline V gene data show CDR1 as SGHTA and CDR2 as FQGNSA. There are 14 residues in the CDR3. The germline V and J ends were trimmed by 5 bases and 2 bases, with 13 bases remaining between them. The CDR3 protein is CASSSGQNPYEQYF. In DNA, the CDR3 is TGTGCCAGCAGCAGCGGACAGAACCCCTACGAGCAGTACTTC. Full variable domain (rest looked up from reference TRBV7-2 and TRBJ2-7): GAGVSQSPSNKVTEKGKDVELRCDPISGHTALYWYRQSLGQGLEFLIYFQGNSAPDKSGLPSDRFSAERTGGSVSTLTIQRTQQEDSAVYLCASSSGQNPYEQYFGPGTRLTVT.

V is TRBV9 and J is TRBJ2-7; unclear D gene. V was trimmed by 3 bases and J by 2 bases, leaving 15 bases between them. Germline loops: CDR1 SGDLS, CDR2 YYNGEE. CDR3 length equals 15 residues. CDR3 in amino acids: CASSAASTDTYEQYF. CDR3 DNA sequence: TGTGCCAGCAGCGCAGCCTCAACTGACACCTACGAGCAGTACTTC.

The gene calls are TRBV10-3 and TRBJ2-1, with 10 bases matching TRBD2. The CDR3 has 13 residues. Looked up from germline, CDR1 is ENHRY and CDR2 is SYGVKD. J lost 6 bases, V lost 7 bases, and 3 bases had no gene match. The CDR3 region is CAITSGGVNEQFF. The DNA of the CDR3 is TGTGCCATCACGAGCGGGGGGGTCAATGAGCAGTTCTTC.

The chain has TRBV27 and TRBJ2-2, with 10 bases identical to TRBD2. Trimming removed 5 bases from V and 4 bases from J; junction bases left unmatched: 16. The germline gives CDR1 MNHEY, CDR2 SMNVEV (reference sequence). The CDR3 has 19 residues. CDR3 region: CASSPSSNKREGPTGELFF. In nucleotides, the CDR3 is TGTGCCAGCAGTCCATCATCAAATAAGCGGGAGGGACCCACCGGGGAGCTGTTTTTT.

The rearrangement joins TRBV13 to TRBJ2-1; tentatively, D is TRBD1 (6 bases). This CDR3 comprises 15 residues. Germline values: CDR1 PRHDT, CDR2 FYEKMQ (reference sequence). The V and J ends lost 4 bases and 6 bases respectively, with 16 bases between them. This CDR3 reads CASSSKGDTFNEQFF. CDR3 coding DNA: TGTGCCAGCAGCTCGAAAGGGGACACTTTCAATGAGCAGTTCTTC.